Presented here are 22 T cell receptor beta chains from one specimen sequenced in a study of cytomegalovirus exposure and HLA in healthy donors. Vbeta (60) and Jbeta (13) primers were used in the PCR. Some clones are missing from TCRdb's copy, which holds only in-frame ones; the method was immunoSEQ multiplex PCR. The data show over 150,000 clones, with roughly 78% seen just once and under 0.8% held by the top ten. Sequencing used PBMCs. The receptors were sampled from a boy aged 5 to 17 in good health and CMV-seronegative.

This chain uses TRBV5-4 with TRBJ2-5; 7 bases match TRBD2. J was trimmed by 5 bases and V by 6 bases; bases with no gene match: 13. The germline CDR1 and CDR2 sequences are SGHNT and YYREEE (reference sequence). This CDR3 has 15 residues. As DNA, the CDR3 is TGTGCCAGCACGAGTCTAGGCGGGAGAGGGGAGACCCAGTACTTC. Translated, it gives CASTSLGGRGETQYF.

V usage is TRBV4-2 and J usage is TRBJ1-1; D is unclear. Trimming removed 1 base from V and 5 bases from J, with 11 bases in between. The CDR3 spans 14 residues. Germline CDR1 LGHNA, CDR2 YNFKEQ. CDR3 amino acids: CASSQGPRRTEAFF. CDR3 DNA sequence: TGTGCCAGCAGCCAAGGGCCCCGGAGGACTGAAGCTTTCTTT.

J is TRBJ2-3 and V is TRBV19; TRBD2 agrees at 7 bases. Germline CDR1 reads LNHDA; CDR2 reads SQIVND (reference sequence). The CDR3 extends over 16 amino acids. The junction had 12 bases not matched to a gene; V was cut back by 4 bases and J by 5 bases. CDR3 protein: CASSTFPLALGDTQYF. The CDR3 DNA is TGTGCCAGTAGTACCTTCCCACTAGCGTTAGGAGATACGCAGTATTTT.

The CDR3: CAWSVLVGAGEQFF. The CDR3 coding sequence is TGTGCCTGGAGTGTACTGGTGGGGGCGGGTGAGCAGTTCTTC. The chain has TRBV30 and TRBJ2-1, with D possibly being TRBD1 (6 bases). CDR3 size: 14 residues. Trimming removed 0 bases at V and 9 bases at J, with 15 bases between. Germline loops: CDR1 GTSNPN, CDR2 SVGIG (reference sequence).

The chain combines TRBV5-4 with TRBJ2-2; D gene ambiguous. V shed 4 bases and J shed 0 bases, with 13 bases lying between them. The CDR3 extends over 16 amino acids. Germline CDR1 and CDR2: SGHNT and YYREEE (reference sequence). In DNA, the CDR3 is TGTGCCAGCAGCCCCGGCAGGCTTGCGAACACCGGGGAGCTGTTTTTT. Translated, it gives CASSPGRLANTGELFF.

V usage is TRBV23-1 and J usage is TRBJ1-1, with TRBD1 as a possible D gene (6 bases). TRBV23-1 is given ORF status, its function remaining uncertain. The CDR3 contains 14 residues. The CDR3 region is CRCGGHKNWGEAFF. DNA of the CDR3: TGCCGCTGCGGGGGCCACAAAAACTGGGGTGAAGCTTTCTTT.

This chain joins TRBV11-2 and TRBJ1-6; D uncertain. In germline, CDR1 is SGHAT, CDR2 FQNNGV. V lost 0 bases to trimming and J lost 1 base, with 4 bases between them. The CDR3 runs 15 residues. DNA for the CDR3: TGTGCCAGCAGCTTAGAGCAGTCCTATAATTCACCCCTCCACTTT. Translated: CASSLEQSYNSPLHF.

This clone came up once. The gene calls are TRBV2 and TRBJ2-7; D might be TRBD1 (7 bases). The CDR3 totals 13 residues. V was clipped by 11 bases and J by 4 bases, with 18 bases between them. Germline-derived CDR1 and CDR2 are SNHLY and FYNNEI. In DNA form, the CDR3 reads TGTGCCGGGCGGGACAGCGTTCCATACGAGCAGTACTTC. Residues: CAGRDSVPYEQYF.

The V and J genes are TRBV7-3 and TRBJ2-3, with 9 bases fitting TRBD2. Trimming took 2 bases from V and 2 from J; bases not matched to a gene: 8. Germline V lookup: CDR1 SGHTA, CDR2 FQGTGA. The CDR3 extends over 17 amino acids. This CDR3 is CASSLGPAGGITDTQYF. CDR3 DNA: TGTGCCAGCAGCTTAGGCCCCGCGGGAGGGATCACAGATACGCAGTATTTT.

A few counts support this clone. The chain combines TRBV5-1 with TRBJ2-5; TRBD2 agrees at 7 bases. CDR1 is SGHRS and CDR2 is YFSETQ in the germline V gene. The CDR3 is made up of 16 amino acids. The junction had 7 bases not matched to a gene; V was cut back by 2 bases and J by 0 bases. CDR3 in amino acids: CASSFGRRGYQETQYF. In DNA, the CDR3 is TGCGCCAGCAGCTTCGGGAGGCGGGGATACCAAGAGACCCAGTACTTC.

This clone was counted only a few times. The rearrangement links TRBV29-1 to TRBJ1-2; D gene uncertain. There are 10 residues in the CDR3. V was cut by 6 bases and J by 6 bases, with 8 bases left in between. The germline gives CDR1 SQVTM, CDR2 ANQGSEA. CDR3 region: CSVERDGYTF. The CDR3 DNA reads TGCAGCGTCGAACGGGATGGCTACACCTTC.

The gene calls are TRBV5-4 and TRBJ2-2; maybe TRBD1 (5 bases). V lost 0 bases to trimming and J lost 1 base, with 10 bases between them. This CDR3 has 16 residues. Germline values: CDR1 SGHNT, CDR2 YYREEE (reference sequence). CDR3 protein: CASSLDRFGNTGELFF. The CDR3 nucleotides read TGTGCCAGCAGCTTGGACAGGTTCGGGAACACCGGGGAGCTGTTTTTT.

The rearrangement joins TRBV4-3 to TRBJ1-4, with 10 bases that match TRBD1. CDR1 and CDR2 from the germline V gene are LGHNA and YSLEER. Trimming at V came to 4 bases and at J to 7 bases, leaving 6 bases not matched to a gene. The CDR3 loop spans 15 amino acids. Here the CDR3 reads CASSRGQGSGEKLFF. The CDR3 nucleotides read TGCGCCAGCAGCCGGGGACAGGGGAGTGGTGAAAAACTGTTTTTT.

The genes are TRBV5-6 and TRBJ1-2; TRBD1 matches 7 bases. Germline V gives CDR1 SGHDT, CDR2 YYEEEE. The CDR3 runs 15 residues. V was clipped by 0 bases and J by 4 bases; unmatched bases: 6. CDR3 residues: CASSLVAGGGYGYTF. The CDR3 region has the DNA TGTGCCAGCAGCTTGGTCGCAGGGGGAGGCTATGGCTACACCTTC.

This clone was detected only a few times. The chain carries TRBV6-6 and TRBJ2-5, with 8 nucleotides matching TRBD2. CDR1 and CDR2 (germline): MNHNY, SVGAGI (reference sequence). The trim removed 2 bases at V and 4 bases at J, leaving 9 bases unmatched. This CDR3 has 16 residues. This CDR3 reads CASSYPRDSGAETQYF. The DNA of the CDR3 is TGTGCCAGCAGTTACCCCCGGGATAGCGGGGCAGAGACCCAGTACTTC.

CDR3 protein: CASSLPGQGAAGNTIYF. Written as DNA, the CDR3 is TGTGCCAGCAGCCTACCGGGACAGGGGGCGGCCGGAAACACCATATATTTT. The rearrangement uses TRBV7-9 and TRBJ1-3; TRBD1 matches 12 bases. After removal of 5 bases from V and 4 bases from J, the junction contained 9 bases not matched to a gene. The CDR3 totals 17 residues. Germline lookup yields CDR1 SEHNR and CDR2 FQNEAQ (reference sequence).

This sequence joins TRBV27 and TRBJ2-1; possible D gene TRBD1, 5 bases. V was shortened by 6 bases and J by 3 bases, with 15 bases between the two germline ends. The CDR3 consists of 15 residues. Germline V gives CDR1 MNHEY, CDR2 SMNVEV (reference sequence). The CDR3 is CASRYPGRGYNEQFF. CDR3 bases: TGTGCCAGCAGGTACCCAGGAAGGGGCTACAATGAGCAGTTCTTC.

This chain links TRBV4-2 with TRBJ2-7; 10 nucleotides line up with TRBD2. V was pared by 1 base and J by 3 bases, with 3 bases of the junction left unmatched. This CDR3 contains 15 residues. Germline V CDR1 and CDR2: LGHNA, YNFKEQ. The CDR3 bases are TGTGCCAGCAGCCAAGTTCTAGCGGGGGTCTACGAGCAGTACTTC. The encoded protein is CASSQVLAGVYEQYF.

The rearrangement joins TRBV6-5 to TRBJ2-7; D ambiguous. Germline loops: CDR1 MNHEY, CDR2 SVGAGI. V was pared by 2 bases and J by 0 bases, with 14 bases between. The CDR3 is 16 residues long. The chain's CDR3 is CASSYKRPASSYEQYF. CDR3 DNA sequence: TGTGCCAGCAGTTACAAGCGTCCGGCGAGCTCCTACGAGCAGTACTTC.

As for this clone: Other nucleotide sequences in the sample specify the same CDR3. The rearrangement links TRBV5-1 to TRBJ1-1; D not resolved. From germline, CDR1 is SGHRS and CDR2 YFSETQ. The CDR3 is 13 residues long. Trimming stripped 0 bases from V and 3 bases from J, with 6 bases between. CDR3 in amino acids: CASSLAGDTEAFF. The CDR3 nucleotides are TGCGCCAGCAGCTTGGCCGGGGACACTGAAGCTTTCTTT.

The chain employs TRBV19 and TRBJ1-2, with 9 bases aligning to TRBD1. Germline V gene lookup returns CDR1 LNHDA and CDR2 SQIVND (reference sequence). The ends lost 5 bases at V and 10 bases at J; junction bases unmatched: 8. The CDR3 length is 13 residues. For the CDR3, the DNA is TGTGCCAGTAGTGCACAGGGGGCGAGTCCCTACACCTTC. Protein product: CASSAQGASPYTF. Using reference TRBV19 and TRBJ1-2 for the parts outside the CDR3, the full variable domain is DGGITQSPKYLFRKEGQNVTLSCEQNLNHDAMYWYRQDPGQGLRLIYYSQIVNDFQKGDIAEGYSVSREKKESFPLTVTSAQKNPTAFYLCASSAQGASPYTFGSGTRLTVV.

The rearrangement joins TRBV4-1 to TRBJ2-7; D is possibly TRBD2 (6 bases). This CDR3 has 16 residues. V was clipped by 1 base and J by 3 bases, with 16 bases between them. CDR1 and CDR2 from the germline V gene are MGHRA and YSYEKL. In nucleotides, the CDR3 is TGCGCCAGCAGCCAAGGTGTGGGTCGGGGGAACTACGAGCAGTACTTC. Translating it yields CASSQGVGRGNYEQYF.